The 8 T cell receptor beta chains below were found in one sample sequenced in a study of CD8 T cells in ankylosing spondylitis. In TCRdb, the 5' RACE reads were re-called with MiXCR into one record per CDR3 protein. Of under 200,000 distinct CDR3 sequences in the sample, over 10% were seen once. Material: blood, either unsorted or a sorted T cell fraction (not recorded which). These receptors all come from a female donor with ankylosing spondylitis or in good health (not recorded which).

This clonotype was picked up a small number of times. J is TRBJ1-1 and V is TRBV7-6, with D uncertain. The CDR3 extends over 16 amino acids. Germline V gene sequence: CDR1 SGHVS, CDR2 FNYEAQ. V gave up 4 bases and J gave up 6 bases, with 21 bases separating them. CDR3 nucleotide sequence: TGTGCCAGCAGCTCCAGAGCGGGCCCCATCTCCTCTGAAGCTTTCTTT. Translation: CASSSRAGPISSEAFF.

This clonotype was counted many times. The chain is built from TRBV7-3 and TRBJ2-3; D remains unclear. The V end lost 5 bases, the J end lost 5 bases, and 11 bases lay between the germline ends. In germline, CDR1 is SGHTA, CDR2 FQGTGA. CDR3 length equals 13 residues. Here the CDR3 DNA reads TGTGCCAGCAGCCCGTCTAGTGGAGATACGCAGTATTTT. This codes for CASSPSSGDTQYF. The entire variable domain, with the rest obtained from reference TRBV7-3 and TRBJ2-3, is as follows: GAGVSQTPSNKVTEKGKYVELRCDPISGHTALYWYRQSLGQGPEFLIYFQGTGAADDSGLPNDRFFAVRPEGSVSTLKIQRTERGDSAVYLCASSPSSGDTQYFGPGTRLTVL.

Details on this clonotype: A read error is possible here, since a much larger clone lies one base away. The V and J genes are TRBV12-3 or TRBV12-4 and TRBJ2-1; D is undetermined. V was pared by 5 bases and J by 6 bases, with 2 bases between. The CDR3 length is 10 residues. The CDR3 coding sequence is TGTGCCAGCAGTACCAATGAGCAGTTCTTC. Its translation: CASSTNEQFF.

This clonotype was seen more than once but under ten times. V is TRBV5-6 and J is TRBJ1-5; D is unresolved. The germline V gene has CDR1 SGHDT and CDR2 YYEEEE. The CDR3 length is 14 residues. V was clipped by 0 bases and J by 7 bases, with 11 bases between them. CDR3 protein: CASSLAGFRQPQHF. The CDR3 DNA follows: TGTGCCAGCAGCTTGGCGGGATTTCGGCAGCCCCAGCATTTT.

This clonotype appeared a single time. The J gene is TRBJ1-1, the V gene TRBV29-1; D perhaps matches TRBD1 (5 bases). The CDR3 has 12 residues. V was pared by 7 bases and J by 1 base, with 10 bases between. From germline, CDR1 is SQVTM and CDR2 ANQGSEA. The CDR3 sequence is CSGRGQNTEAFF. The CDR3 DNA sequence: TGCAGCGGCCGGGGCCAGAACACTGAAGCTTTCTTT.

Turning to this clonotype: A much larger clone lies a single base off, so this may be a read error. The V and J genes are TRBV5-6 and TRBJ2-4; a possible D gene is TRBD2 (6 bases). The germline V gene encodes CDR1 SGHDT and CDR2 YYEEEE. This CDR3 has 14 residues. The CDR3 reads CASSFQGGRNILYF. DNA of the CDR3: TGTGCCAGCAGCTTTCAGGGAGGTAGGAACATTCTGTACTTC.

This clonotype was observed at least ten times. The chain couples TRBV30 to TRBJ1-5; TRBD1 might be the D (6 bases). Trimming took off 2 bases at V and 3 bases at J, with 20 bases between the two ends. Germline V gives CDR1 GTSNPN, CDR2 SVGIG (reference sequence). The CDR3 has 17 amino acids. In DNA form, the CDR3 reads TGTGCCTGGAGTTCTCACAGGGAAGGTTTTTCCAATCAGCCCCAGCATTTT. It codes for CAWSSHREGFSNQPQHF.

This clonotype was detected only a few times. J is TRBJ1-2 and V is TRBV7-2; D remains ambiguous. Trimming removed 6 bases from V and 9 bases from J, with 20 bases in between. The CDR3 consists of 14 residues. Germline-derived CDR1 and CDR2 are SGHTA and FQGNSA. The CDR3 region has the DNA TGTGCCAGCAGTTCCCCCCCCCAGACCGATAGCTACACCTTC. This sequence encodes CASSSPPQTDSYTF.